Presented here are 32 T cell receptor beta chains from one specimen sequenced in a study of CD8+CD57+ T cells in acquired aplastic anemia. The authors sequenced patients whose flow cytometry had shown CD8+CD57+ cell expansion. CDR3 and TCR beta VDJ profiling relied on a genomic DNA template. Each CDR3 protein gets one entry after TCRdb re-called the reads with MiXCR. This sample has 160,000 or so distinct CDR3 sequences, with 60% to 80% found just once. Sequences were obtained from sorted CD4+, CD8+, or CD8+CD57+ T cells (not recorded which) from PBMCs. All receptors derive from a human donor with aplastic anemia.

The CDR3 sequence: CASSQGQHTDTQYF. The CDR3 region has the DNA TGCGCCAGCAGCCAAGGACAGCACACAGATACGCAGTATTTT. The gene calls are TRBV4-1 and TRBJ2-3, with TRBD1 as a possible D gene (5 bases). Germline V CDR1 and CDR2: MGHRA, YSYEKL. V lost 1 base, J lost 2 bases, and 7 bases lay in between. The CDR3 runs to 14 residues.

V gene TRBV25-1 combines with J gene TRBJ2-2; 8 bases match TRBD1. The CDR3 loop spans 16 amino acids. Per the germline V gene, CDR1 is MGHDK and CDR2 is SYGVNS. Trimming removed 4 bases from V and 3 bases from J; junction bases left unmatched: 7. The CDR3 bases are TGTGCCAGCAGTGGGACGCAGGGGGCGTACACCGGGGAGCTGTTTTTT. This encodes CASSGTQGAYTGELFF.

V is TRBV10-3 and J is TRBJ2-7, with no clear D. Germline-derived CDR1 and CDR2 are ENHRY and SYGVKD. V was shortened by 7 bases and J by 4 bases, with 11 bases between the two germline ends. This CDR3 comprises 12 residues. The CDR3 bases are TGTGCCATCAAAGGGTCTACGTACGAGCAGTACTTC. This codes for CAIKGSTYEQYF.

The chain links TRBV6-6 to TRBJ1-2; no reliable D call. Germline CDR1 MNHNY, CDR2 SVGAGI (reference sequence). The CDR3 loop spans 17 amino acids. V shed 6 bases and J shed 4 bases, with 24 bases lying between them. This chain's CDR3 is CASSTEVWSALSYGYTF. CDR3 coding DNA: TGTGCCAGCAGCACCGAGGTTTGGAGCGCCCTGAGCTATGGCTACACCTTC.

The chain joins TRBV7-2 to TRBJ2-5; D not resolved. V was trimmed by 0 bases and J by 2 bases, leaving 10 bases between them. Germline V gene lookup returns CDR1 SGHTA and CDR2 FQGNSA. CDR3 length: 15 amino acids. As DNA, the CDR3 is TGTGCCAGCAGCTTAGCTGCTCCTATTCAAGAGACCCAGTACTTC. It codes for CASSLAAPIQETQYF.

This clonotype has only one observation. The chain joins TRBV20-1 to TRBJ2-5, with TRBD2 matching 13 bases. Per the germline V gene, CDR1 is DFQATT and CDR2 is SNEGSKA (reference sequence). The V and J ends lost 6 bases and 1 base, in that order; junction bases with no gene match: 5. This CDR3 comprises 15 residues. CDR3: CSATGLAGLQETQYF. In DNA form, the CDR3 reads TGCAGTGCGACGGGACTAGCGGGACTCCAAGAGACCCAGTACTTC.

This clonotype has a single count. The V and J genes are TRBV9 and TRBJ2-5, with D unclear. CDR1 SGDLS and CDR2 YYNGEE come from the germline V gene. This CDR3 contains 16 residues. Trimming left V 4 bases short and J 3 bases short, with 19 bases between. The CDR3 DNA reads as TGTGCCAGCAGCCCAGCCGTGGGATTTGGTAAAGAGACCCAGTACTTC. Translating it yields CASSPAVGFGKETQYF.

The chain recombines TRBV20-1 with TRBJ1-1, with TRBD1 identical over 7 bases. Germline values: CDR1 DFQATT, CDR2 SNEGSKA (reference sequence). With 6 bases clipped from V and 3 bases from J, the junction kept 7 bases outside the gene matches. This CDR3 comprises 13 residues. CDR3 amino acids: CSAVDRAYTEAFF. The CDR3, as DNA: TGCAGTGCGGTCGACAGGGCGTACACTGAAGCTTTCTTT.

This rearrangement joins TRBV10-2 to TRBJ1-5; no clear D gene. Trimming shortened V by 3 bases and J by 4 bases, and 10 bases separated the two germline ends. This CDR3 region has 14 residues. CDR1 and CDR2 from the germline V gene are WSHSY and SAAADI. This chain's CDR3 is CASSEGRGNQPQHF. The CDR3 nucleotides are TGCGCCAGCAGTGAAGGACGGGGAAATCAGCCCCAGCATTTT.

The chain uses TRBV29-1 and TRBJ1-1; D might be TRBD1 (6 bases). Trimming cost V 4 bases and J 8 bases, with 14 bases left between them. Germline assignment: CDR1 SQVTM and CDR2 ANQGSEA. The CDR3 spans 12 residues. The CDR3 is CSVGGVGTEAFF. CDR3 coding DNA: TGCAGCGTTGGCGGGGTAGGGACAGAAGCTTTCTTT.

This sequence joins TRBV7-9 and TRBJ2-1; a possible D gene is TRBD2 (7 bases). V was pared by 9 bases and J by 8 bases, with 20 bases between. Germline V CDR1 and CDR2: SEHNR, FQNEAQ (reference sequence). This CDR3 has 14 residues. CDR3 sequence: CASSISAGAHEQFF. The DNA of the CDR3 is TGTGCCAGTAGTATATCTGCGGGGGCTCATGAGCAGTTCTTC.

The CDR3 region has the DNA TGTGCCAGCAGCATACATGGACAGTTTACGATCGTCGGCGAGCAGTACTTC. It is translated as CASSIHGQFTIVGEQYF. The genes are TRBV7-8 and TRBJ2-7; perhaps TRBD1 as D (6 bases). Germline V gene sequence: CDR1 SGHVS, CDR2 FQNEAQ. V shed 5 bases and J shed 6 bases, with 26 bases lying between them. This CDR3 has 17 amino acids. Variable domain in full (rest from reference TRBV7-8 and TRBJ2-7): GAGVSQSPRYKVAKRGQDVALRCDPISGHVSLFWYQQALGQGPEFLTYFQNEAQLDKSGLPSDRFFAERPEGSVSTLKIQRTQQEDSAVYLCASSIHGQFTIVGEQYFGPGTRLTVT.

The gene calls are TRBV25-1 and TRBJ2-1, with D possibly TRBD2 on 5 matching bases. This CDR3 is 15 amino acids long. V lost 4 bases, J lost 1 base, and 11 bases lay in between. Germline V gives CDR1 MGHDK, CDR2 SYGVNS. In DNA, the CDR3 is TGTGCCAGCAGTGCGGGGATGGGGTCCTACAATGAGCAGTTCTTC. It yields the protein CASSAGMGSYNEQFF. Supplemented by reference TRBV25-1 and TRBJ2-1, the full variable domain reads EADIYQTPRYLVIGTGKKITLECSQTMGHDKMYWYQQDPGMELHLIHYSYGVNSTEKGDLSSESTVSRIRTEHFPLTLESARPSHTSQYLCASSAGMGSYNEQFFGPGTRLTVL.

CDR3 sequence (DNA): TGTGCCAGCGTTTCCGGGGGGAGATTGAACACTGAAGCTTTCTTT. Residues: CASVSGGRLNTEAFF. The chain links TRBV19 to TRBJ1-1; the D gene is possibly TRBD1 (5 bases). Germline CDR1 LNHDA, CDR2 SQIVND (reference sequence). This CDR3 spans 15 amino acids. Trimming removed 9 bases from V and 0 bases from J, with 17 bases in between.

Here the CDR3 reads CASSPSLQGANEKLFF. CDR3 nucleotides: TGCGCCAGCAGCCCTTCACTACAGGGTGCTAATGAAAAACTGTTTTTT. This chain joins TRBV5-1 and TRBJ1-4; D may be TRBD1 (6 bases). Trimming removed 4 bases from V and 3 bases from J, with 16 bases in between. Germline CDR1 is SGHRS and CDR2 is YFSETQ. This CDR3 has 16 amino acids.

The rearrangement uses TRBV29-1 and TRBJ2-3; 9 bases map to TRBD2. Trimming took 3 bases from V and 6 from J; bases not matched to a gene: 7. Per the germline V gene, CDR1 is SQVTM and CDR2 is ANQGSEA. The CDR3 is 14 residues long. The CDR3 DNA sequence: TGCAGCGTTGATACTAGCGGGCCTCTGGATACGCAGTATTTT. It yields the protein CSVDTSGPLDTQYF.

V is TRBV7-6 and J is TRBJ1-1, with 7 bases lining up with TRBD1. This CDR3 is built from 13 residues. The J segment lost 4 bases and the V segment lost 5 bases, leaving 4 bases of the junction unmatched. The germline CDR1 and CDR2 sequences are SGHVS and FNYEAQ. The chain's CDR3 is CASSRAGGTEAFF. In DNA, the CDR3 is TGTGCCAGCAGCCGCGCAGGGGGCACTGAAGCTTTCTTT.

This chain uses TRBV10-3 with TRBJ2-7, with TRBD1 identical over 9 bases. Germline CDR1 ENHRY, CDR2 SYGVKD. The CDR3 covers 19 residues. With V trimmed by 0 bases and J by 3 bases, 15 bases remained unmatched. The CDR3 protein is CAISESRGTGSPGFYEQYF. CDR3 DNA sequence: TGTGCCATCAGTGAGTCTAGGGGGACAGGGTCTCCTGGCTTCTACGAGCAGTACTTC.

About this clonotype: Being one base from a much bigger clone, this may be a read error. The chain has TRBV6-1 and TRBJ2-3; 7 nucleotides line up with TRBD2. V dropped 0 bases and J dropped 3; count of bases not matched to a gene: 3. This CDR3 is 15 amino acids long. Germline CDR1 and CDR2: MNHNS and SASEGT. CDR3 sequence (DNA): TGTGCCAGCAGTGAAGCGGCGGGAGCGACAGATACGCAGTATTTT. Its translation: CASSEAAGATDTQYF.

CDR3 region: CASSLGTHQSTDTQYF. The CDR3 DNA reads TGTGCCAGCAGCCTAGGGACCCATCAAAGCACAGATACGCAGTATTTT. The chain links TRBV7-2 to TRBJ2-3; tentatively, D is TRBD1 or TRBD2 (5 bases each). The CDR3 has 16 residues. Deletions cut 5 bases from V and 0 bases from J, with 15 bases between. Germline-derived CDR1 and CDR2 are SGHTA and FQGNSA.

This clonotype came up a few times. DNA of the CDR3: TGTGCCAGCAGTGAACAAGGATCTCCCGAGCAGTACTTC. Protein product: CASSEQGSPEQYF. The genes are TRBV2 and TRBJ2-7; no firm D call. V lost 2 bases and J lost 6, with 11 bases in between. The V gene's germline CDR1 is SNHLY and CDR2 FYNNEI. The CDR3 extends over 13 amino acids.

The chain uses TRBV7-6 and TRBJ2-1; D is uncertain. Deletions cut 5 bases from V and 5 bases from J, with 13 bases between. The CDR3 has 14 amino acids. In germline, CDR1 is SGHVS, CDR2 FNYEAQ. In DNA form, the CDR3 reads TGTGCCAGCAGCCCGAGTTGGCGGAACAATGAGCAGTTCTTC. This gives the protein CASSPSWRNNEQFF.

This chain joins TRBV9 and TRBJ1-3; D gene uncertain. V shed 6 bases and J shed 0 bases, with 10 bases lying between them. Germline V gives CDR1 SGDLS, CDR2 YYNGEE. There are 14 residues in the CDR3. The CDR3 reads CASTQHLSGNTIYF. CDR3 nucleotides: TGTGCCAGCACCCAACACCTCTCTGGAAACACCATATATTTT.

The rearrangement uses TRBV25-1 and TRBJ1-2; D might be TRBD1 (5 bases). The CDR3 spans 12 residues. V lost 10 bases and J 5 bases, leaving 14 bases between the germline ends. The germline V gene encodes CDR1 MGHDK and CDR2 SYGVNS. DNA of the CDR3: TGTGCCATCAGCAGGGAGGATTATGGCTACACCTTC. This sequence encodes CAISREDYGYTF.

The V call is TRBV7-2, the J call TRBJ2-7; 8 bases align to TRBD1. Per the germline V gene, CDR1 is SGHTA and CDR2 is FQGNSA. Trimming cost V 4 bases and J 5 bases; bases outside gene matches: 7. CDR3 length: 14 amino acids. The CDR3 loop reads CASSSRAGGHEQYF. DNA of the CDR3: TGTGCCAGCAGCTCGAGGGCAGGGGGCCACGAGCAGTACTTC.

The count of this clonotype is one. V usage is TRBV2 and J usage is TRBJ1-6; a possible D gene is TRBD1 (5 bases). This CDR3 comprises 14 residues. The V gene's germline CDR1 is SNHLY and CDR2 FYNNEI. V shed 10 bases and J shed 3 bases, with 13 bases lying between them. The CDR3 nucleotides are TGTGCCATCGCTGGGGGGGACTATAATTCACCCCTCCACTTT. Amino acid sequence: CAIAGGDYNSPLHF.

In its sample, this clonotype was seen once. The CDR3 loop reads CASSSSGQGNEKLFF. As DNA, the CDR3 is TGTGCCAGCAGCTCGTCGGGACAGGGGAATGAAAAACTGTTTTTT. The chain has TRBV7-6 and TRBJ1-4; 10 bases agree with TRBD1. The germline gives CDR1 SGHVS, CDR2 FNYEAQ. J gave up 5 bases and V 4 bases, and 4 bases lay outside the gene matches. The CDR3 is 15 residues long.

The CDR3 coding sequence is TGTGCCAGCGGCCGCCGGGCTAGCGGGGGACAAGAGACCCAGTACTTC. This sequence encodes CASGRRASGGQETQYF. The rearrangement joins TRBV11-1 to TRBJ2-5; 10 nucleotides match TRBD2. V lost 8 bases and J lost 2; bases outside the gene matches: 11. Germline V gene sequence: CDR1 SGHAT, CDR2 FQDESV (reference sequence). The CDR3 spans 16 residues.

V and J are TRBV29-1 and TRBJ2-7, with 12 bases identical to TRBD1. Germline lookup yields CDR1 SQVTM and CDR2 ANQGSEA. V gave up 6 bases and J gave up 6 bases; unmatched junction bases: 9. The CDR3 sequence is 14 residues long. Written as DNA, the CDR3 is TGCAGCGTCCTTCCCGGGACAGGGGGCGGCGAGCAGTACTTC. The encoded protein is CSVLPGTGGGEQYF.

V gene TRBV10-2 combines with J gene TRBJ2-5; TRBD2 matches at 8 bases. Trimming cost V 2 bases and J 5 bases; bases outside gene matches: 7. Germline-derived CDR1 and CDR2 are WSHSY and SAAADI. The CDR3 consists of 15 residues. The CDR3 region is CASSELRGVWETQYF. The CDR3 nucleotides are TGCGCCAGCAGTGAGCTGCGGGGGGTGTGGGAGACCCAGTACTTC.

This clonotype was seen more than once but under ten times. This chain joins TRBV19 and TRBJ1-1; D is possibly TRBD1 (5 bases). Germline-derived CDR1 and CDR2 are LNHDA and SQIVND (reference sequence). The V gene lost 1 base and the J gene lost 4 bases, with 7 bases spanning the gap. The CDR3 sequence is 13 residues long. DNA for the CDR3: TGTGCCAGTAGTATAGCGGGGGGCACTGAAGCTTTCTTT. Protein: CASSIAGGTEAFF.

The chain combines TRBV7-2 with TRBJ1-1; 7 nucleotides line up with TRBD1. Losses at the gene ends were 5 bases for V and 7 bases for J; bases not matched to a gene: 7. CDR3 size: 13 residues. The germline CDR1 and CDR2 sequences are SGHTA and FQGNSA. The DNA of the CDR3 is TGTGCCAGCAGCCAACAGGGGCAGATTGAAGCTTTCTTT. This codes for CASSQQGQIEAFF.